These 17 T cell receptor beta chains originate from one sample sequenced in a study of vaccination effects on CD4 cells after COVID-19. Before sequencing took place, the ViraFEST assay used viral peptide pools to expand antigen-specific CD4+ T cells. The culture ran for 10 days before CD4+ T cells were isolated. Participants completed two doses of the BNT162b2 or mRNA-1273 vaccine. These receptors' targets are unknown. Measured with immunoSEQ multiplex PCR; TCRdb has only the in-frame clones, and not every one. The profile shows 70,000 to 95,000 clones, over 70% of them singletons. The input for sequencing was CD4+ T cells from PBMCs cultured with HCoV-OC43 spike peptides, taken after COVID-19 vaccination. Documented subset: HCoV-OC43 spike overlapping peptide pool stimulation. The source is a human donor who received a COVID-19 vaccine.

The chain's CDR3 is CASSARQAQTLTNYGYTF. CDR3 coding DNA: TGTGCCAGCAGTGCCAGACAGGCCCAAACCTTAACTAACTATGGCTACACCTTC. The gene calls are TRBV6-1 and TRBJ1-2; tentative D call: TRBD1 (6 bases). The CDR3 consists of 18 residues. CDR1 MNHNS and CDR2 SASEGT come from the germline V gene. Trimming took off 4 bases at V and 0 bases at J, with 21 bases between the two ends.

CDR3 DNA sequence: TGTGCCAACGACCCGGGGACTGAGGAAGGGGAAGCTTTCTTT. This gives the protein CANDPGTEEGEAFF. J is TRBJ1-1 and V is TRBV24-1, with a weak D call TRBD1 (5 bases). V lost 11 bases, J lost 8 bases, and 23 bases lay in between. Germline CDR1 and CDR2: KGHDR and SFDVKD. The CDR3 runs 14 residues.

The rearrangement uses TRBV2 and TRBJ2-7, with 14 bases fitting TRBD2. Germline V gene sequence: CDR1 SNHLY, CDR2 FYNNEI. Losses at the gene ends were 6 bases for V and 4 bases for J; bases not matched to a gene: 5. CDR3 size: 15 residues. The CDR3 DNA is TGTGCCAGCAGCCCGGGACTAGCGGGGGATTACGAGCAGTACGTC. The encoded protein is CASSPGLAGDYEQYV.

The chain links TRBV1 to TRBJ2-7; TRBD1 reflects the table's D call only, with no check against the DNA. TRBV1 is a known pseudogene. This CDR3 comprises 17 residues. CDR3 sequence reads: CTSSQDLRAGGKDEQYV. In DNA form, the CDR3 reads TGCACCAGCAGCCAAGATCTCCGGGCAGGGGGTAAGGACGAGCAGTACGTC.

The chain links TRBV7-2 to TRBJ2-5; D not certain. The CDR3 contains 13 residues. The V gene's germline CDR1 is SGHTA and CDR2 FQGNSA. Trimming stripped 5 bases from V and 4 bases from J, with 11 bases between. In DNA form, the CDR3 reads TGTGCCAGCAGCCCAGCTTCGGGAGAGACCCAGTACTTC. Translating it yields CASSPASGETQYF.

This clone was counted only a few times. CDR3 loop: CASSQQGSEAFF. The CDR3 region has the DNA TGCGCCAGCAGCCAACAGGGTAGTGAAGCTTTCTTT. This chain uses TRBV5-1 with TRBJ1-1, with D possibly being TRBD1 (6 bases). Germline CDR1 and CDR2: SGHRS and YFSETQ. V was shortened by 4 bases and J by 7 bases, with 11 bases between the two germline ends. The CDR3 loop spans 12 amino acids.

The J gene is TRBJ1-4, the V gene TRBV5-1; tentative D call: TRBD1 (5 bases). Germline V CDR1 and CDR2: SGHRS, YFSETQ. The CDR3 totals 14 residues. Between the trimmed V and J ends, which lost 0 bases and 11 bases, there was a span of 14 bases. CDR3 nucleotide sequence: TGCGCCAGCAGCTTGGGGCGGGGGGGTGACAAACTGTTTTTT. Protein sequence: CASSLGRGGDKLFF. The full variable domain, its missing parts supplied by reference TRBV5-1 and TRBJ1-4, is KAGVTQTPRYLIKTRGQQVTLSCSPISGHRSVSWYQQTPGQGLQFLFEYFSETQRNKGNFPGRFSGRQFSNSRSEMNVSTLELGDSALYLCASSLGRGGDKLFFGSGTQLSVL.

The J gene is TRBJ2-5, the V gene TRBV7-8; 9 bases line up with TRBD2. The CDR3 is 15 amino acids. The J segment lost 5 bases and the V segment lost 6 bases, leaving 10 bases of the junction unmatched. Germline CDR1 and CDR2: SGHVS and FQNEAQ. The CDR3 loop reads CASSVFSGGEETQYF. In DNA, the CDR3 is TGTGCCAGCAGTGTATTTAGCGGGGGAGAGGAGACCCAGTACTTC.

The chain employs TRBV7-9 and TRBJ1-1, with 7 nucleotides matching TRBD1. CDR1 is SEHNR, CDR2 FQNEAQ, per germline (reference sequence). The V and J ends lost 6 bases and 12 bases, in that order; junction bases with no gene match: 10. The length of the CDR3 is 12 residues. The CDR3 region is CASSPRDSSSFF. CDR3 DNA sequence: TGTGCCAGCAGTCCTCGGGACAGTTCGTCTTTCTTT.

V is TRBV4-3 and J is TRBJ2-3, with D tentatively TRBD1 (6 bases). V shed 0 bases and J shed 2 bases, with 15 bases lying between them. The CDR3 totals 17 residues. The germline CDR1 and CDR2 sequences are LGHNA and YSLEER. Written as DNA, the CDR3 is TGCGCCAGCAGCCAAGATGAGACAGGTACCTTCACAGATACGCAGTATTTT. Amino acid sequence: CASSQDETGTFTDTQYF.

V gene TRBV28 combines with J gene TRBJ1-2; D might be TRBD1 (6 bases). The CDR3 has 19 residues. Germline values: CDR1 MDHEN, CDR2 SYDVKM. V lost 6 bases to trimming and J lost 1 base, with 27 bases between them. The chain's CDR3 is CASRDRGNRFQKFNYGYTF. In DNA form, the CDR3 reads TGTGCCAGCAGGGACAGAGGGAACAGATTCCAAAAGTTTAACTATGGCTACACCTTC.

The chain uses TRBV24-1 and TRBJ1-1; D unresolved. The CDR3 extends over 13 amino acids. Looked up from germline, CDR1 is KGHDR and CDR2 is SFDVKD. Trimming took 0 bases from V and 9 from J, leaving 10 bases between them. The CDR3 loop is CATSDLFGRKAFF. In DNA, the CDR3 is TGTGCCACCAGTGATTTGTTTGGGCGAAAAGCTTTCTTT.

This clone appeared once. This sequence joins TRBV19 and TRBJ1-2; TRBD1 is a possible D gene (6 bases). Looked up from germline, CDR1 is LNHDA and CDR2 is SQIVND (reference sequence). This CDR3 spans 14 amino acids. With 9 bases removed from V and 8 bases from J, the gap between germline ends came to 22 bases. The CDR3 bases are TGTGCCAGCGCAACTGCACAGGGTACGGGGGGCTACACCTTC. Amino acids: CASATAQGTGGYTF.

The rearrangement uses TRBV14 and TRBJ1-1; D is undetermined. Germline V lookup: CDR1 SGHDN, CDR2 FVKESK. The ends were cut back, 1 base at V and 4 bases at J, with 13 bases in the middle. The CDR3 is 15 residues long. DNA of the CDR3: TGTGCCAGCAGCCAAGCGGACCCATTCAGCACTGAAGCTTTCTTT. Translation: CASSQADPFSTEAFF.

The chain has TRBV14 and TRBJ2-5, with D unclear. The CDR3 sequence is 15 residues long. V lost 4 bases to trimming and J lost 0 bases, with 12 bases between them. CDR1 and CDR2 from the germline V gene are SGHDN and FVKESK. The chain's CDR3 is CASSRLRIDQETQYF. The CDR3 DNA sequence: TGTGCCAGCAGCCGTCTAAGGATCGACCAAGAGACCCAGTACTTC.

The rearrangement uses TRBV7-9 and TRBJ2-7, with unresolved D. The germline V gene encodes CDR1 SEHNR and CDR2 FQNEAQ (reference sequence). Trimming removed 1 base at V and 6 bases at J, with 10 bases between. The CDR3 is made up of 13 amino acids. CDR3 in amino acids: CASSLGGWGEQYV. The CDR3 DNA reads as TGTGCCAGCAGCTTAGGGGGTTGGGGCGAGCAGTACGTC.

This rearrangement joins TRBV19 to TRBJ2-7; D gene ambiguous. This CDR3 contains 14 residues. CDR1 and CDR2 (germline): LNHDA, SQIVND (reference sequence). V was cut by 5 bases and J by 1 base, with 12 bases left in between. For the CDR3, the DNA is TGTGCCAGTAGTCTCCGGACGGGTTCCTACGAGCAGTACGTC. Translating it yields CASSLRTGSYEQYV.